This T cell receptor (beta chain) was sequenced for a study of OX40 agonist ivuxolimab in advanced cancers. Trimming stripped 7 bases from V and 7 bases from J, with 23 bases between. CDR3 length: 15 residues. Per the germline V gene, CDR1 is MNHEY and CDR2 is SVGAGI. Only in-frame clones appear in the TCRdb table, and some are missing; sequencing was by immunoSEQ multiplex PCR. The sample has around 62,000 clones, roughly 82% seen once. The specimen was CD4+ or CD8+ T cells sorted from blood, collected in a trial of the OX40 agonist ivuxolimab. The clonotype comes from an adult with an advanced solid tumor such as melanoma, head and neck, liver or kidney cancer. V usage is TRBV6-5 and J usage is TRBJ2-7; D is perhaps TRBD2 (6 bases). CDR3 in amino acids: CASINDRQEAGEQYF. For the CDR3, the DNA is TGTGCCAGCATTAACGATAGGCAAGAGGCGGGGGAGCAGTACTTC.